Sequencing of this T cell receptor (beta chain) was carried out in a study of blood T cell repertoires in COVID-19 (dated by TCRdb to the early 2020s). At the level of the whole study: Samples from collaborators originated in the United States, Italy and Spain and spanned both the acute and convalescent phases of COVID-19. Where HLA class I and class II types were available, the types were taken from metadata supplied by the sample provider, not from assay-based typing. Nearly every sample came with metadata listing a de-identified subject ID, COVID-19 status, age in years and sex. The samples were drawn from the first 160 participants of the ongoing ImmuneRACE study and from 1,254 subjects provided by 6 global collaborators. The material from the prospective study consisted of cDNA or gDNA derived from T cells, B-cell-depleted T cells, or PBMCs. The dataset comprised deeply sampled blood TCRbeta repertoires from subjects exposed to, actively infected with, or recovered from COVID-19. The repertoires were released in a freely available public database meant as a resource for research on the immune response to SARS-CoV-2.

Participants in the prospective study were aged roughly 18 to 100 years, lived in some 24 United States geographic areas, and enrolled through a virtual design. Cohort assignment in the prospective study relied on participant-reported clinical history from a screening survey and a study questionnaire. Mobile phlebotomists in the prospective study collected whole blood, serum and a nasopharyngeal or oropharyngeal swab from every participant. Over a roughly 2-month period, participants in the prospective study had the option of providing additional blood draws and questionnaires. Blood samples from the prospective study were shipped frozen or at room temperature prior to DNA extraction. Paper-wide results and their limitations: The quantity of clinical and demographic metadata differed by source and by participant and was supplied without curation.

Reading from cysteine to phenylalanine, the CDR3 counts 14 amino acids. Only the CDR3 DNA is retained, 42 bases long and in frame from the first base. V loses 1 base at its end and J loses 3 bases; junction bases beyond the gene matches: 3. The germline V gene supplies CDR1 SGDLS and CDR2 YYNGEE. TCRbeta CDR3 regions were amplified from genomic DNA by means of the immunoSEQ Assay, a bias-controlled multiplex PCR. The authors' analysis ran thus. The number of nucleated cells in each sample was estimated by amplification of reference gene primers within the assay. Sequence reads were collapsed and filtered to measure the absolute abundance of every unique TCRbeta CDR3 rearrangement. Productive Simpson clonality was computed per sample as the square root of Simpson's diversity index over productive rearrangements. TCRdb took over this immuneACCESS table, retaining in-frame rearrangements with V and J assigned. Such tables are incomplete; in checked studies, under half of the missing clones stem from an unresolved V gene, and the remainder is unexplained. That table is the source of V, J and clone size, and D and trimming were worked out from the DNA. The sample includes about 220,000 clones, with roughly 88% observed a single time. The top ten clonotypes cover approximately 14% of the sample.

About this clone: Its antigen has not been determined. There are no base qualities to consult, and no much larger clone falls within one base.

Sequencing was carried out using PBMCs or T cells enriched from blood (not recorded which). Rearrangement joined TRBV9 to TRBJ2-7; 8 bases in between match TRBD2. The receptor was derived from a woman aged 50 to 65 with acute COVID-19. Here is the DNA: TGTGCCAGCAGCGTATTCAGCGGGAGCTACGAGCAGTACTTC. This translates into CASSVFSGSYEQYF.